The clone carrying this T cell receptor beta chain was picked up many times. Its antigen is undetermined. These data are taken from a study of Graves' ophthalmopathy and Graves' hyperthyroidism. Regarding the study as a whole: Blood repertoires reportedly contained most expanded thyroid clonotypes above 0.001 frequency. With more than 60% sensitivity and approximately 72% specificity, the model predicted ophthalmopathy progression.

TCR beta CDR3 regions were amplified from RNA transcripts. RT-PCR was first run with HTBI primers, then multiplex PCR in a second round. TCRdb passed the multiplex PCR reads through MiXCR, listing each CDR3 protein once. The sample yields 600,000 to 700,000 distinct CDR3 sequences, approximately 39% seen once. Germline CDR1 reads MNHEY; CDR2 reads SVGAGI. This CDR3 spans 13 amino acids. Trimming pared 5 bases from V and 4 bases from J, leaving 11 bases between. Ophthalmopathy in the donors was of moderate-to-severe activity, with CAS ≥3, NOSPECS ≥4 and duration under 3 months. If patients had other autoimmune diseases, uncontrolled infections, pregnancy or lactation, they were excluded.

The rearrangement uses TRBV6-5 and TRBJ2-5; D is ambiguous. The sequenced material came from peripheral blood. The receptor comes from an adult man with Graves' ophthalmopathy. The CDR3 nucleotides are TGTGCCAGCAGTCCAACAAGAGGAGAGACCCAGTACTTC. Residues: CASSPTRGETQYF.